This TCR beta chain emerged from a study of human thymus T cells. Some clones are missing from TCRdb's copy, which holds only in-frame ones; the method was immunoSEQ multiplex PCR. The table has fewer than 90,000 clones, around 96% seen once. Points from the study as a whole: Related research described strongly overlapping thymic repertoires in unrelated people. Seemingly biased V and J gene usage marked thymic and blood repertoires.

About this clone itself: The target antigen is unknown.

Thymus was obtained from resections taken during corrective heart surgery. Congenital heart defects were the reason for the corrective surgery that the donors, healthy Finnish infants, were having. CDR1 and CDR2 from the germline V gene are LGHNT and FRNRAP. The V and J ends lost 4 bases and 4 bases, in that order; junction bases with no gene match: 8. CDR3 length equals 16 residues. The sequenced sample was thymus tissue. The chain recombines TRBV12-5 with TRBJ2-1, with 9 nucleotides matching TRBD1. The receptor was isolated from a boy younger than two with a congenital heart defect but otherwise immunologically healthy. The CDR3 DNA sequence: TGTGCTAGTGGTTGCTCGGGACAGGGAGGGTACAATGAGCAGTTCTTC. This translates into CASGCSGQGGYNEQFF.